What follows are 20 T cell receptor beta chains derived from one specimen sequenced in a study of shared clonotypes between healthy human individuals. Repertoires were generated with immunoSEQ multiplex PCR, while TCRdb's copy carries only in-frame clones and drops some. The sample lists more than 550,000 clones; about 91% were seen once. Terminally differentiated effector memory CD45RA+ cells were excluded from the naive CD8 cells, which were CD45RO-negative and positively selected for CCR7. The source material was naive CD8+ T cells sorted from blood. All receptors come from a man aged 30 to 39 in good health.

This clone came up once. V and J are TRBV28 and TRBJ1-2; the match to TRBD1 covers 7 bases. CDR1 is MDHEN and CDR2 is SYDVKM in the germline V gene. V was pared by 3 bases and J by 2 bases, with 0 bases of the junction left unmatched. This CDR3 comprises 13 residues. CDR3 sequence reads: CASSLTGNYGYTF. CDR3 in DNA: TGTGCCAGCAGTTTGACAGGGAACTATGGCTACACCTTC.

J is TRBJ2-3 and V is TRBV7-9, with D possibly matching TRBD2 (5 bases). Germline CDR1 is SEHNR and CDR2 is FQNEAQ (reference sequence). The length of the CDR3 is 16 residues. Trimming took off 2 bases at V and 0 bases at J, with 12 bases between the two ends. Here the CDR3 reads CASSLIPGFSTDTQYF. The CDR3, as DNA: TGTGCCAGCAGCTTAATTCCGGGGTTTAGCACAGATACGCAGTATTTT.

For the CDR3, the DNA is TGCGCCAGCAGTTGGCGGACCTTCACAGATACGCAGTATTTT. Protein: CASSWRTFTDTQYF. The chain links TRBV5-1 to TRBJ2-3; D gene ambiguous. Trimming took 5 bases from V and 2 from J, leaving 12 bases between them. CDR3 length: 14 residues. Germline loops: CDR1 SGHRS, CDR2 YFSETQ. The full variable domain, rest sourced from reference TRBV5-1 and TRBJ2-3, is KAGVTQTPRYLIKTRGQQVTLSCSPISGHRSVSWYQQTPGQGLQFLFEYFSETQRNKGNFPGRFSGRQFSNSRSEMNVSTLELGDSALYLCASSWRTFTDTQYFGPGTRLTVL.

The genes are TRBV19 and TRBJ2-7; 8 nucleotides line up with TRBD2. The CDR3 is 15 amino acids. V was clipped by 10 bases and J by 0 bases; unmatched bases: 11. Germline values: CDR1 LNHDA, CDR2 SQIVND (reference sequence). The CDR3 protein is CATSQGLAPSYEQYF. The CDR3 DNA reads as TGTGCCACCTCCCAAGGACTAGCCCCCTCCTACGAGCAGTACTTC.

The CDR3 nucleotides read TGTGCCAGCAGCCCTCGCGTGGGGGACCCCTACGAGCAGTACTTC. Residues: CASSPRVGDPYEQYF. The chain is built from TRBV7-9 and TRBJ2-5; D may correspond to TRBD1 or TRBD2 (5 bases each). The J call may not be correct, given that the DNA end is closer to TRBJ2-7. The CDR3 consists of 15 residues. Per germline, CDR1 SEHNR and CDR2 FQNEAQ (reference sequence).

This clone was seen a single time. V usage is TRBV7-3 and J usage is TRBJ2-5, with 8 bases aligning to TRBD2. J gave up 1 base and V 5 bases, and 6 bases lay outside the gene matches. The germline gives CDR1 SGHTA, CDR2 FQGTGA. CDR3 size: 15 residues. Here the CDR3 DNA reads TGTGCCAGCAGCCTGGCGGGAGGTTCCCAAGAGACCCAGTACTTC. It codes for CASSLAGGSQETQYF.

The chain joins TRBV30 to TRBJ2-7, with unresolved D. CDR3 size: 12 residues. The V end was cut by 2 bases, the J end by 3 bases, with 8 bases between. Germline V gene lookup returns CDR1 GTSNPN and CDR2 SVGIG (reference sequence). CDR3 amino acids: CAWSTPNYEQYF. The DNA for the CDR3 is TGTGCCTGGAGTACACCAAACTACGAGCAGTACTTC.

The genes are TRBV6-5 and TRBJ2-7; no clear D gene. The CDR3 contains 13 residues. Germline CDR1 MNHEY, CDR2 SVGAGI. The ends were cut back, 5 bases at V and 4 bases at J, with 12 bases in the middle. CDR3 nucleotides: TGTGCCAGCAGTCCCTCCGGGCTGTACGAGCAGTACTTC. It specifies CASSPSGLYEQYF.

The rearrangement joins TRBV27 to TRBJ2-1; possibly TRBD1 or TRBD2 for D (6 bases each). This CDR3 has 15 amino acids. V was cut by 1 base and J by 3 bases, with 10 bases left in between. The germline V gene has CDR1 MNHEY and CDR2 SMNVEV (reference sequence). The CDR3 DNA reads TGTGCCAGCAGTTTATGGGGGGCCGGCTACAATGAGCAGTTCTTC. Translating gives CASSLWGAGYNEQFF.

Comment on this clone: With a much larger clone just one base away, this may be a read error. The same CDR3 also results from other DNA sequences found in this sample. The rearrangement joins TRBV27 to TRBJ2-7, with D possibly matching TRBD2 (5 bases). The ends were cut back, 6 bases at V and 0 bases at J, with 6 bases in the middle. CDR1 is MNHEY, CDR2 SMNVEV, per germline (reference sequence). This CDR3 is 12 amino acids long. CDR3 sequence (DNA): TGTGCCAGCAGGGGGAGCTCCTACGAGCAGTACTTC. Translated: CASRGSSYEQYF.

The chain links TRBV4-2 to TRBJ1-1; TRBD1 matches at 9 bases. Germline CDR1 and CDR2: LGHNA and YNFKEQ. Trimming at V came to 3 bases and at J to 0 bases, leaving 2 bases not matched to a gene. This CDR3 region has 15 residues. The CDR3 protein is CASSHRDRVNTEAFF. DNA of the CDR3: TGTGCCAGCAGCCATCGGGACAGGGTGAACACTGAAGCTTTCTTT.

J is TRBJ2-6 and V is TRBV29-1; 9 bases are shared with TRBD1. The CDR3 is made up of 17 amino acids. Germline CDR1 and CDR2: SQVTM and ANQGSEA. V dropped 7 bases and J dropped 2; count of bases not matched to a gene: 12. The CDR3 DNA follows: TGCAGCGCCGGAGGGACAGGGCCCCGTGCTGGGGCCAACGTCCTGACTTTC. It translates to CSAGGTGPRAGANVLTF.

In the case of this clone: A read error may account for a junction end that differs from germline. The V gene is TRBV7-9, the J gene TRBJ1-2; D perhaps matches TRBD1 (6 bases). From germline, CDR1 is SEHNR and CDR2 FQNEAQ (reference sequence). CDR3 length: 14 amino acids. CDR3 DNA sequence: TGTGCCAGCAGTTTAGAACAGGGCCACTATGGCTACACCTTC. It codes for CASSLEQGHYGYTF.

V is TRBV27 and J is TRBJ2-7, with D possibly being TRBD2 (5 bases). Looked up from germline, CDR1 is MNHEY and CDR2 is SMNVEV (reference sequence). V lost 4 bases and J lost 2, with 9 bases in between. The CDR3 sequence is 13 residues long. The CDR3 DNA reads TGTGCCAGCAGTTACGGGATCACCTACGAGCAGTACTTC. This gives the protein CASSYGITYEQYF.

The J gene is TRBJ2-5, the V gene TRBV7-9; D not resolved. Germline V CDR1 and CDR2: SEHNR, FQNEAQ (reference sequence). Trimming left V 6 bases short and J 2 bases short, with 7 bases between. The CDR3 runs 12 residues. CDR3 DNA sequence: TGTGCCAGCAGATTCGCACAAGAGACCCAGTACTTC. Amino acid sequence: CASRFAQETQYF. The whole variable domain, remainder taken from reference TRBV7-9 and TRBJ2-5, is DTGVSQNPRHKITKRGQNVTFRCDPISEHNRLYWYRQTLGQGPEFLTYFQNEAQLEKSRLLSDRFSAERPKGSFSTLEIQRTEQGDSAMYLCASRFAQETQYFGPGTRLLVL.

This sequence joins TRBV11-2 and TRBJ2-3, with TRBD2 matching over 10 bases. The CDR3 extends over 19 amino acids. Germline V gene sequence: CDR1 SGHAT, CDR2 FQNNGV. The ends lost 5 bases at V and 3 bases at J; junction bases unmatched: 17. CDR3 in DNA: TGTGCCAGCAGCCATCCCGGGGAGCGGGAGGGCCCGAGGACAGATACGCAGTATTTT. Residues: CASSHPGEREGPRTDTQYF.

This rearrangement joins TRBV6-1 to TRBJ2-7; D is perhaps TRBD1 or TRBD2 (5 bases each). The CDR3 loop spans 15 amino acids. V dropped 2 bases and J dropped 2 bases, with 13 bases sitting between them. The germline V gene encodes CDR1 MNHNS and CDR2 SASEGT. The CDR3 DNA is TGTGCCAGCAGTGAATTGGGGACCTACCCCTACGAGCAGTACTTC. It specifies CASSELGTYPYEQYF.

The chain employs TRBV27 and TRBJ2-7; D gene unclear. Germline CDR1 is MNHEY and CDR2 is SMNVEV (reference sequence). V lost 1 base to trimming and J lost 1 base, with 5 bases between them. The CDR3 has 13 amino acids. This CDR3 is CASSLYPSYEQYF. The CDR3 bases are TGTGCCAGCAGTTTATATCCTTCCTACGAGCAGTACTTC.

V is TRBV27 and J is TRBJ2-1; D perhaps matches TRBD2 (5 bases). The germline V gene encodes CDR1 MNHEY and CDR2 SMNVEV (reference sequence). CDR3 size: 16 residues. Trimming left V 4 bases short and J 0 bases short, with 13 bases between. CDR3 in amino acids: CASSSPSSSSYNEQFF. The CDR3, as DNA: TGTGCCAGCAGTTCACCTAGCAGTAGCTCCTACAATGAGCAGTTCTTC.

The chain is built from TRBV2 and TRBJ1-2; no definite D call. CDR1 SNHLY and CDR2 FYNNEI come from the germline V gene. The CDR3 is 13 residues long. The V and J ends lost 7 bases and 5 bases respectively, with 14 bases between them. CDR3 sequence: CASTTGDGYGYTF. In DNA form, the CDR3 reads TGTGCCAGCACTACCGGAGATGGTTATGGCTACACCTTC.